The subject of this entry is one T cell receptor (beta chain). Antigen unknown. Because the CDR3 is missing its conserved closing phenylalanine or tryptophan, this is likely a read error. This sample was taken from a study of T cell repertoires in cytomegalovirus infection. Study-wide results and caveats: What dominated the ex vivo response were HLA-C-restricted CMV-specific TCR beta clonotypes.

MiXCR was run by TCRdb on the reads, yielding one entry per CDR3 protein. Among about 450,000 distinct CDR3 sequences listed, approximately 31% were seen once. The CDR3 spans 15 residues. Per germline, CDR1 SGHAT and CDR2 FQNNGV. Trimming left V 5 bases short and J 3 bases short, with 16 bases between. The sequenced sample was PBMCs. This sequence was found in a human donor in good health (CMV status not recorded). Some clones in this sample may be carry-over from other donors' samples. This rearrangement joins TRBV11-2 to TRBJ2-5, with a possible D match to TRBD2 (7 bases). The CDR3 is CASSRAGSGEETQYL. The CDR3 nucleotides are TGTGCCAGCAGCCGAGCGGGATCAGGGGAAGAGACCCAGTACTTA.